The clone carrying this T cell receptor beta chain was found many times. Its cognate antigen is unknown. The data originate from a study of identical twins' blood T cells. The wider study: Roughly six alpha and about 6 beta libraries together yielded 50 million to 65 million reads.

TCRdb passed the 5' RACE reads through MiXCR, listing each CDR3 protein once. The sample shows fewer than 450,000 distinct CDR3 sequences, 25% to 35% of them seen only once. Study findings and constraints: Shared CDR3 clonotype counts tracked mainly the product of cloneset sizes.

The TCR sequence derives from a woman between 18 and 50 years old in good health. Material for sequencing was PBMCs.

The CDR3 coding sequence is TGTGCCAGCAGTTACTCGGAGATAAACTATGGCTACACCTTC. Protein: CASSYSEINYGYTF. The V gene is TRBV6-5, the J gene TRBJ1-2; D is uncertain. V shed 0 bases and J shed 2 bases, with 7 bases lying between them. Looked up from germline, CDR1 is MNHEY and CDR2 is SVGAGI. CDR3 size: 14 residues.